These 30 T cell receptor beta chains came from one sample sequenced in a study of blood T cell repertoires in COVID-19. Here immunoSEQ multiplex PCR was the method, and the copy in TCRdb shows in-frame clones only, minus some. The top ten hold approximately 9% of the sample, which has 210,000 or so clones, approximately 81% seen once. Sequencing was carried out using PBMCs or T cells enriched from blood (not recorded which). The receptors here all came from a woman aged 50 to 60 with acute COVID-19.

The V and J genes are TRBV7-2 and TRBJ2-1, with TRBD2 matching over 11 bases. CDR3 length: 15 amino acids. Germline V gene lookup returns CDR1 SGHTA and CDR2 FQGNSA. V lost 4 bases and J lost 6; bases outside the gene matches: 5. The CDR3 here is CASSSLSGRVNEQFF. The DNA of the CDR3 is TGTGCCAGCAGCTCCCTTAGCGGGAGGGTCAATGAGCAGTTCTTC.

The V call is TRBV3-1 (or the pseudogene TRBV3-2), the J call TRBJ1-3; 10 nucleotides align to TRBD1. This CDR3 is 16 amino acids long. Germline-derived CDR1 and CDR2 are LGHDT and YNNKEL (reference sequence). V was pared by 2 bases and J by 2 bases, with 3 bases of the junction left unmatched. The CDR3: CASSQYDRGPGNTIYF. Written as DNA, the CDR3 is TGTGCCAGCAGCCAATATGACAGGGGGCCTGGAAACACCATATATTTT.

This clone was detected once. The chain recombines TRBV5-5 with TRBJ1-1; TRBD1 matches at 10 bases. Per germline, CDR1 SGHKS and CDR2 YYEKEE (reference sequence). This CDR3 has 15 residues. J lost 0 bases, V lost 4 bases, and 3 bases had no gene match. The CDR3 is CASSQGQGLNTEAFF. CDR3 bases: TGTGCCAGCAGCCAGGGACAGGGGTTGAACACTGAAGCTTTCTTT.

This rearrangement joins TRBV5-4 to TRBJ2-3; D is uncertain. The CDR3 runs to 15 residues. V was pared by 0 bases and J by 0 bases, with 8 bases between. Germline V gene data show CDR1 as SGHNT and CDR2 as YYREEE (reference sequence). CDR3 sequence (DNA): TGTGCCAGCAGCTTGGACTTTACTAGCACAGATACGCAGTATTTT. It specifies CASSLDFTSTDTQYF.

This clone came up a few times. The chain joins TRBV5-1 to TRBJ2-7; no clear D. This CDR3 region has 14 residues. From germline, CDR1 is SGHRS and CDR2 YFSETQ. The V gene lost 4 bases and the J gene lost 3 bases, with 14 bases spanning the gap. The CDR3 reads CASSGSFSGYEQYF. In DNA, the CDR3 is TGCGCCAGCAGCGGCTCCTTCTCGGGCTACGAGCAGTACTTC.

The chain has TRBV3-1 (or the pseudogene TRBV3-2) and TRBJ1-1, with D possibly TRBD1 on 6 matching bases. V dropped 6 bases and J dropped 1 base, with 9 bases sitting between them. The CDR3 runs 13 residues. Germline assignment: CDR1 LGHDT and CDR2 YNNKEL (reference sequence). For the CDR3, the DNA is TGTGCCAGCAGGGTGACAGGGAACACTGAAGCTTTCTTT. It encodes CASRVTGNTEAFF.

The chain recombines TRBV3-1 (or the pseudogene TRBV3-2) with TRBJ1-5, with 8 bases identical to TRBD1. This CDR3 region has 18 residues. From germline, CDR1 is LGHDT and CDR2 YNNKEL (reference sequence). The trim removed 4 bases at V and 2 bases at J, leaving 13 bases unmatched. The CDR3 protein is CASSLNQAGGHGNQPQHF. Written as DNA, the CDR3 is TGTGCCAGCAGCCTCAATCAGGCAGGGGGCCACGGCAATCAGCCCCAGCATTTT.

The rearrangement uses TRBV28 and TRBJ1-1, with a tentative D call TRBD1 (5 bases). Trimming took off 8 bases at V and 0 bases at J, with 16 bases between the two ends. The CDR3 consists of 15 residues. Germline CDR1 MDHEN, CDR2 SYDVKM. In nucleotides, the CDR3 is TGTGCCAGCGCAAAAAACAGGCCCATGAACACTGAAGCTTTCTTT. Encoded protein: CASAKNRPMNTEAFF.

This clone showed up just a few times. Within the sample, other DNA sequences also encode this same CDR3. V is TRBV3-1 (or the pseudogene TRBV3-2) and J is TRBJ1-5; 7 bases are a match to TRBD1. The germline V gene encodes CDR1 LGHDT and CDR2 YNNKEL (reference sequence). CDR3 length: 14 amino acids. Trimming at V came to 0 bases and at J to 6 bases, leaving 2 bases not matched to a gene. CDR3 protein: CASSQETGRQPQHF. In nucleotides, the CDR3 is TGTGCCAGCAGCCAAGAGACAGGGCGTCAGCCCCAGCATTTT.

A note on this clone: Other DNA sequences in this specimen translate into the identical CDR3. The CDR3 protein is CASSLGQNTEAFF. CDR3 coding DNA: TGTGCCAGCAGCCTTGGACAGAACACTGAAGCTTTCTTT. J is TRBJ1-1 and V is TRBV7-3, with D perhaps TRBD1 (5 bases). The germline gives CDR1 SGHTA, CDR2 FQGTGA. V lost 5 bases, J lost 1 base, and 8 bases lay in between. This CDR3 spans 13 amino acids.

The chain joins TRBV18 to TRBJ1-3; 8 bases agree with TRBD1. The trim removed 5 bases at V and 4 bases at J, leaving 10 bases unmatched. Germline loops: CDR1 KGHSH, CDR2 LQKENI. The CDR3 has 16 residues. The CDR3 sequence is CASSNDQGAFGNTIYF. The CDR3 DNA reads as TGTGCCAGCTCAAATGACCAGGGGGCATTCGGAAACACCATATATTTT. The variable domain in full, with the rest retrieved from reference TRBV18 and TRBJ1-3, is NAGVMQNPRHLVRRRGQEARLRCSPMKGHSHVYWYRQLPEEGLKFMVYLQKENIIDESGMPKERFSAEFPKEGPSILRIQQVVRGDSAAYFCASSNDQGAFGNTIYFGEGSWLTVV.

This chain connects TRBV6-5 to TRBJ2-5; the D gene is possibly TRBD1 (6 bases). V was cut by 5 bases and J by 1 base, with 14 bases left in between. The CDR3 is made up of 15 amino acids. Germline V gene lookup returns CDR1 MNHEY and CDR2 SVGAGI. The CDR3 DNA sequence: TGTGCCAGCAGTAGCTTCAGGGGAATCCAAGAGACCCAGTACTTC. Its protein product is CASSSFRGIQETQYF.

This rearrangement joins TRBV18 to TRBJ1-1, with a tentative D call TRBD1 (6 bases). V was clipped by 8 bases and J by 6 bases, with 22 bases between them. The CDR3 consists of 15 residues. In germline, CDR1 is KGHSH, CDR2 LQKENI. DNA of the CDR3: TGTGCCAGCCGCCCCCGGGACACGGTTGAGGCTGAAGCTTTCTTT. Encoded protein: CASRPRDTVEAEAFF.

The J gene is TRBJ1-1, the V gene TRBV11-3, with 8 bases fitting TRBD1. CDR1 and CDR2 (germline): SGHNT, YENEEA. The V segment lost 5 bases and the J segment 4 bases; nucleotides outside the gene matches: 12. The CDR3 totals 16 residues. Written as DNA, the CDR3 is TGTGCCAGCAGCCAAGGACAGGGAAAGGGCGGCACTGAAGCTTTCTTT. This gives the protein CASSQGQGKGGTEAFF.

This sequence joins TRBV19 and TRBJ1-5, with D unclear. CDR3 size: 15 residues. Germline CDR1 and CDR2: LNHDA and SQIVND (reference sequence). Trimming left V 6 bases short and J 1 base short, with 13 bases between. CDR3 protein: CASRTTAASNQPQHF. In nucleotides, the CDR3 is TGTGCCAGTAGGACTACAGCGGCGAGCAATCAGCCCCAGCATTTT.

A single count supports this clone. CDR3 residues: CASSLAGTLNNEQFF. The CDR3 DNA reads as TGTGCCAGCAGCTTAGCCGGGACATTGAACAATGAGCAGTTCTTC. The V gene is TRBV7-2, the J gene TRBJ2-1; possibly TRBD1 for D (6 bases). V was pared by 0 bases and J by 5 bases, with 11 bases between. The CDR3 is 15 residues long. In germline, CDR1 is SGHTA, CDR2 FQGNSA.

The chain couples TRBV7-3 to TRBJ2-3; 9 nucleotides line up with TRBD2. The germline V gene encodes CDR1 SGHTA and CDR2 FQGTGA. V dropped 3 bases and J dropped 5; count of bases not matched to a gene: 9. The CDR3 contains 16 residues. CDR3 amino acids: CASSFTPAGGLDTQYF. The CDR3 region has the DNA TGTGCCAGCAGCTTCACCCCCGCGGGAGGGCTAGATACGCAGTATTTT.

The V call is TRBV28, the J call TRBJ2-3, with 7 bases fitting TRBD2. V was pared by 9 bases and J by 0 bases, with 18 bases of the junction left unmatched. The germline V gene encodes CDR1 MDHEN and CDR2 SYDVKM. The CDR3 covers 18 residues. The CDR3 DNA is TGTGCCAGTCACTTAAACAGCTATCTAGCGGATAGCACAGATACGCAGTATTTT. Protein product: CASHLNSYLADSTDTQYF.

This sequence joins TRBV7-2 and TRBJ2-7; TRBD1 might be the D (6 bases). V shed 3 bases and J shed 9 bases, with 21 bases lying between them. Germline CDR1 and CDR2: SGHTA and FQGNSA. The CDR3 sequence is 15 residues long. CDR3 sequence (DNA): TGTGCCAGCAGCTTTTTAGGACCCCCAGGGGAAGTGCAGTACTTC. Its protein product is CASSFLGPPGEVQYF.

This clone occurred a few times. The rearrangement joins TRBV25-1 to TRBJ1-1; possible D gene TRBD1, 5 bases. V was shortened by 5 bases and J by 4 bases, with 11 bases between the two germline ends. This CDR3 contains 13 residues. Per the germline V gene, CDR1 is MGHDK and CDR2 is SYGVNS. CDR3 nucleotides: TGTGCCAGCAGTAGACAGTTGAGCACTGAAGCTTTCTTT. Protein sequence: CASSRQLSTEAFF.

The chain employs TRBV19 and TRBJ2-6, with TRBD1 as a possible D gene (6 bases). The CDR3 is 15 amino acids. V was pared by 9 bases and J by 4 bases, with 16 bases between. Looked up from germline, CDR1 is LNHDA and CDR2 is SQIVND (reference sequence). DNA of the CDR3: TGTGCCAGCAAACAGGGCTCTGGGGGGGCCAACGTCCTGACTTTC. It codes for CASKQGSGGANVLTF. The whole variable domain, remainder taken from reference TRBV19 and TRBJ2-6, is DGGITQSPKYLFRKEGQNVTLSCEQNLNHDAMYWYRQDPGQGLRLIYYSQIVNDFQKGDIAEGYSVSREKKESFPLTVTSAQKNPTAFYLCASKQGSGGANVLTFGAGSRLTVL.

J is TRBJ1-1 and V is TRBV6-5; TRBD1 agrees at 9 bases. V trimming: 6 bases; J trimming: 11 bases; junction bases outside the gene matches: 10. The V gene's germline CDR1 is MNHEY and CDR2 SVGAGI. This CDR3 comprises 13 residues. CDR3 protein: CASSRRQGGEAFF. The CDR3 DNA reads as TGTGCCAGCAGCCGCCGACAGGGGGGAGAGGCTTTCTTT.

J is TRBJ1-3 and V is TRBV5-1, with 8 bases matching TRBD1. CDR3 size: 15 residues. Germline V lookup: CDR1 SGHRS, CDR2 YFSETQ. Trimming took 3 bases from V and 4 from J; bases not matched to a gene: 6. CDR3 region: CASSSGRGLGNTIYF. In nucleotides, the CDR3 is TGCGCCAGCAGCTCGGGCAGGGGGCTGGGAAACACCATATATTTT.

V usage is TRBV7-6 and J usage is TRBJ2-5; 11 bases fit TRBD2. The CDR3 contains 16 residues. Germline V gene sequence: CDR1 SGHVS, CDR2 FNYEAQ. V was pared by 5 bases and J by 1 base, with 6 bases of the junction left unmatched. The CDR3 loop reads CASSPTSGEIQETQYF. In DNA, the CDR3 is TGTGCCAGCAGCCCGACTAGCGGGGAGATCCAAGAGACCCAGTACTTC.

J is TRBJ2-3 and V is TRBV7-8, with D perhaps TRBD2 (6 bases). V was shortened by 5 bases and J by 2 bases, with 11 bases between the two germline ends. The length of the CDR3 is 14 residues. Germline CDR1 reads SGHVS; CDR2 reads FQNEAQ. This chain's CDR3 is CASSHGGTTDTQYF. CDR3 nucleotide sequence: TGTGCCAGCAGCCACGGCGGGACCACAGATACGCAGTATTTT. The full variable domain, completed using reference TRBV7-8 and TRBJ2-3, is GAGVSQSPRYKVAKRGQDVALRCDPISGHVSLFWYQQALGQGPEFLTYFQNEAQLDKSGLPSDRFFAERPEGSVSTLKIQRTQQEDSAVYLCASSHGGTTDTQYFGPGTRLTVL.

This chain connects TRBV7-8 to TRBJ1-1; D call uncertain. CDR3 size: 15 residues. V shed 1 base and J shed 0 bases, with 9 bases lying between them. CDR1 and CDR2 from the germline V gene are SGHVS and FQNEAQ. The CDR3 DNA is TGTGCCAGCAGCTTAGTAGCGTTGGTGAACACTGAAGCTTTCTTT. Its translation: CASSLVALVNTEAFF.

The chain has TRBV7-9 and TRBJ1-1; TRBD1 agrees at 7 bases. V was clipped by 5 bases and J by 0 bases; unmatched bases: 9. CDR3 length: 16 residues. Germline V gives CDR1 SEHNR, CDR2 FQNEAQ (reference sequence). This CDR3 reads CASSNYRGPMNTEAFF. CDR3 DNA sequence: TGTGCCAGCAGCAATTACAGGGGACCAATGAACACTGAAGCTTTCTTT.

The chain joins TRBV11-3 to TRBJ2-1; D possibly corresponds to TRBD2 (5 bases). Germline-derived CDR1 and CDR2 are SGHNT and YENEEA. This CDR3 has 15 amino acids. Trimming took 2 bases from V and 5 from J, leaving 13 bases between them. The CDR3 sequence: CASSLPGVGNNEQFF. The CDR3 DNA sequence: TGTGCCAGCAGCTTACCCGGGGTCGGTAACAATGAGCAGTTCTTC.

The chain combines TRBV27 with TRBJ2-1; a possible D gene is TRBD1 (5 bases). The CDR3 is 13 amino acids. Germline CDR1 and CDR2: MNHEY and SMNVEV (reference sequence). The ends were cut back, 3 bases at V and 6 bases at J, with 9 bases in the middle. The CDR3: CASSFLQGNEQFF. CDR3 bases: TGTGCCAGCAGTTTCCTGCAGGGCAATGAGCAGTTCTTC.

On this clone itself: Germline is not matched at one junction end, which may reflect a read error. This rearrangement joins TRBV30 to TRBJ2-7; TRBD2 matches 13 bases. The CDR3 spans 13 residues. Germline CDR1 is GTSNPN and CDR2 is SVGIG (reference sequence). CDR3 amino acids: CASGGRTSGSQSF. CDR3 DNA sequence: TGTGCTAGCGGGGGCCGGACTAGCGGGAGCCAGTCGTTC.